Listed here are 3 T cell receptor beta chains from one sample, sequenced in a study of blood T cells in healthy people across ages. With a J-beta primer mix and a sample-barcoded 5' primer, a second PCR ran about 7 to 11 cycles. TCRdb used MiXCR to reprocess the 5' RACE reads, holding one entry per CDR3 protein. The sample holds 1 million to 1.2 million distinct CDR3 sequences, approximately 38% seen once. The sample was blood. The source is a man aged 18-30 years in good health.

The chain recombines TRBV20-1 with TRBJ2-6; D may match TRBD1 or TRBD2 (5 bases each). The CDR3 has 17 amino acids. Trimming removed 3 bases from V and 1 base from J, with 16 bases in between. CDR1 is DFQATT, CDR2 SNEGSKA, per germline (reference sequence). CDR3 DNA: TGCAGTGCTAGGCGGGCAGGGTCTGATTCTGGGGCCAACGTCCTGACTTTC. It encodes CSARRAGSDSGANVLTF.

V usage is TRBV7-2 and J usage is TRBJ2-7; perhaps TRBD1 as D (5 bases). The length of the CDR3 is 13 residues. The V and J ends lost 5 bases and 2 bases respectively, with 10 bases between them. Germline V lookup: CDR1 SGHTA, CDR2 FQGNSA. CDR3 in DNA: TGTGCCAGCAGCAGGGGCGAGGCCTACGAGCAGTACTTC. Protein product: CASSRGEAYEQYF.

Of note for this clonotype: At one end, the junction sequence differs from germline, possibly due to a read error. The V gene is TRBV6-6, the J gene TRBJ1-1; D gene uncertain. Looked up from germline, CDR1 is MNHNY and CDR2 is SVGAGI (reference sequence). This CDR3 is built from 14 residues. CDR3 amino acids: CAGSYDGGNTEAFF. The CDR3 region has the DNA TGTGCCGGCAGTTACGACGGCGGGAACACTGAAGCTTTCTTT.